Shown below are 4 T cell receptor beta chains from a single sample sequenced in a study of blood T cell repertoires in COVID-19. Method: immunoSEQ multiplex PCR; TCRdb's copy keeps in-frame clones and lacks some. The data hold some 200,000 clones, with approximately 92% observed a single time. Sequencing was performed on peripheral blood. The source of these receptors is a man aged 45-65 years with acute or convalescent COVID-19.

This clone is a singleton in its sample. The chain links TRBV6-5 to TRBJ1-3, with D maybe TRBD1 (5 bases). V was trimmed by 2 bases and J by 5 bases, leaving 16 bases between them. Looked up from germline, CDR1 is MNHEY and CDR2 is SVGAGI. The length of the CDR3 is 16 residues. The CDR3 DNA reads as TGTGCCAGCAGTTACGCGGACGGGGGGGAAAGAAACACCATATATTTT. Protein: CASSYADGGERNTIYF.

V and J are TRBV5-5 and TRBJ2-7; 8 positions agree with TRBD1. The CDR3 loop spans 15 amino acids. Trimming at V came to 1 base and at J to 4 bases, leaving 7 bases not matched to a gene. Germline CDR1 and CDR2: SGHKS and YYEKEE (reference sequence). The CDR3 protein is CASSLSTGEGYEQYV. CDR3 coding DNA: TGTGCCAGCAGCTTGTCGACAGGGGAAGGGTACGAGCAGTACGTC.

Notes on this clone: Its ends do not fully match the called genes, so a read error is possible. The V call is TRBV7-9, the J call TRBJ2-2, with a tentative D call TRBD2 (5 bases). Per the germline V gene, CDR1 is SEHNR and CDR2 is FQNEAQ (reference sequence). This CDR3 is built from 15 residues. CDR3 sequence: CASNLRLRNTGELFF. As DNA, the CDR3 is TGTGCCAGCAACTTAAGACTAAGGAACACCGGGGAGCTGTTTTTT. The full variable domain, in which reference TRBV7-9 and TRBJ2-2 provide the parts outside the CDR3, is DTGVSQNPRHKITKRGQNVTFRCDPISEHNRLYWYRQTLGQGPEFLTYFQNEAQLEKSRLLSDRFSAERPKGSFSTLEIQRTEQGDSAMYLCASNLRLRNTGELFFGEGSRLTVL.

This clone was seen a handful of times. The CDR3 DNA reads TGTGCCAGTAGTATCTCTCGGGGGGCAGATACGCAGTATTTT. This gives the protein CASSISRGADTQYF. The chain is built from TRBV19 and TRBJ2-3, with 7 bases aligning to TRBD2. The ends lost 3 bases at V and 4 bases at J; junction bases unmatched: 4. CDR1 is LNHDA and CDR2 is SQIVND in the germline V gene (reference sequence). The CDR3 sequence is 14 residues long.